These 20 T cell receptor beta chains share one sample of origin, sequenced in a study of cytomegalovirus exposure and HLA in healthy donors. Both 60 Vbeta primers and 13 Jbeta primers went into the PCR. Repertoires were generated with immunoSEQ multiplex PCR, while TCRdb's copy carries only in-frame clones and drops some. The sample holds about 92,000 clones, 80% seen once. Sequenced: PBMCs. All receptors derive from a man aged 18 to 30 in good health and CMV-seronegative.

The rearrangement joins TRBV9 to TRBJ1-2; TRBD1 aligns across 9 bases. Germline trimming cut 6 bases from V and 7 bases from J; bases unmatched to any gene: 7. Germline assignment: CDR1 SGDLS and CDR2 YYNGEE. The CDR3 runs 13 residues. The CDR3 loop is CASTPGTGTGYTF. For the CDR3, the DNA is TGTGCCAGCACCCCGGGGACAGGGACTGGCTACACCTTC. The full variable domain, completed using reference TRBV9 and TRBJ1-2, is DSGVTQTPKHLITATGQRVTLRCSPRSGDLSVYWYQQSLDQGLQFLIQYYNGEERAKGNILERFSAQQFPDLHSELNLSSLELGDSALYFCASTPGTGTGYTFGSGTRLTVV.

The chain joins TRBV13 to TRBJ1-1; 7 bases match TRBD1. CDR1 and CDR2 from the germline V gene are PRHDT and FYEKMQ (reference sequence). J lost 4 bases, V lost 3 bases, and 2 bases had no gene match. The CDR3 consists of 13 residues. DNA for the CDR3: TGTGCCAGCAGCTTGGCAGGGGGCACTGAAGCTTTCTTT. It codes for CASSLAGGTEAFF.

Notes on this clone: Its ends do not fully match the called genes, so a read error is possible. This sequence joins TRBV7-9 and TRBJ2-7; 7 bases fit TRBD1. CDR1 is SEHNR and CDR2 is FQNEAQ in the germline V gene (reference sequence). The CDR3 consists of 15 residues. CDR3 nucleotide sequence: TGTTCCAGCAGCTTAGTCCTACAGGGGATGGACGAGCAGTACTTC. As protein: CSSSLVLQGMDEQYF.

The V call is TRBV6-1, the J call TRBJ2-7; 10 nucleotides align to TRBD1. Trimming cost V 4 bases and J 2 bases; bases outside gene matches: 5. The CDR3 is made up of 15 amino acids. Germline CDR1 and CDR2: MNHNS and SASEGT. In DNA form, the CDR3 reads TGTGCCAGCAGTGTGACAGGGGGCCTCGCCTACGAGCAGTACTTC. Encoded protein: CASSVTGGLAYEQYF.

V gene TRBV4-1 combines with J gene TRBJ2-1, with D perhaps matching TRBD2 (6 bases). The V end lost 1 base, the J end lost 7 bases, and 14 bases lay between the germline ends. Germline assignment: CDR1 MGHRA and CDR2 YSYEKL. This CDR3 region has 15 residues. CDR3 coding DNA: TGCGCCAGCAGCCAAGTTCCGGCTGGGAGGAATGAGCAGTTCTTC. It translates to CASSQVPAGRNEQFF.

The CDR3 here is CASSLEELNTEAFF. In DNA form, the CDR3 reads TGTGCCAGCAGCTTAGAAGAGTTGAACACTGAAGCTTTCTTT. V usage is TRBV7-9 and J usage is TRBJ1-1; D not certain. Germline V gene sequence: CDR1 SEHNR, CDR2 FQNEAQ (reference sequence). With 1 base removed from V and 0 bases from J, the gap between germline ends came to 6 bases. This CDR3 is 14 amino acids long. The full variable domain, in which reference TRBV7-9 and TRBJ1-1 provide the parts outside the CDR3, is DTGVSQNPRHKITKRGQNVTFRCDPISEHNRLYWYRQTLGQGPEFLTYFQNEAQLEKSRLLSDRFSAERPKGSFSTLEIQRTEQGDSAMYLCASSLEELNTEAFFGQGTRLTVV.

The chain is built from TRBV15 and TRBJ1-1; 8 positions agree with TRBD1. CDR1 LNHNV and CDR2 YYDKDF come from the germline V gene (reference sequence). The CDR3 has 16 amino acids. V lost 1 base to trimming and J lost 4 bases; unmatched junction nucleotides: 8. The CDR3 DNA is TGTGCCACCAGCAGAGCCCAGGGGGCATCGACCACTGAAGCTTTCTTT. Its translation is CATSRAQGASTTEAFF.

The genes are TRBV28 and TRBJ1-3; the match to TRBD1 covers 9 bases. The CDR3 has 16 residues. Germline CDR1 MDHEN, CDR2 SYDVKM. The ends lost 6 bases at V and 4 bases at J; junction bases unmatched: 10. CDR3 DNA: TGTGCCAGCAGCCCTCCCGGACAGGGGAGAGGAAACACCATATATTTT. As protein: CASSPPGQGRGNTIYF.

V is TRBV7-9 and J is TRBJ1-4, with TRBD1 matching 9 bases. Trimming took 0 bases from V and 5 from J; bases not matched to a gene: 1. The V gene's germline CDR1 is SEHNR and CDR2 FQNEAQ (reference sequence). The CDR3 runs 15 residues. As DNA, the CDR3 is TGTGCCAGCAGCTTAGCCGGGACAGGGAATGAAAAACTGTTTTTT. Translation gives CASSLAGTGNEKLFF.

The rearrangement uses TRBV6-1 and TRBJ1-2; 7 bases match TRBD1. The CDR3 covers 14 residues. In germline, CDR1 is MNHNS, CDR2 SASEGT. V dropped 5 bases and J dropped 4; count of bases not matched to a gene: 7. The CDR3 loop reads CASSRTGRTYGYTF. The CDR3 bases are TGTGCCAGCAGTCGGACAGGTCGGACCTATGGCTACACCTTC.

The chain recombines TRBV4-2 with TRBJ1-2, with D possibly TRBD1 on 5 matching bases. In germline, CDR1 is LGHNA, CDR2 YNFKEQ. This CDR3 comprises 17 residues. Trimming took off 1 base at V and 4 bases at J, with 19 bases between the two ends. In nucleotides, the CDR3 is TGTGCCAGCAGCCAAGCGTCATCCGTCCGACAGACCTATGGCTACACCTTC. It translates to CASSQASSVRQTYGYTF.

The chain carries TRBV2 and TRBJ2-1, with 10 bases that match TRBD2. The CDR3 runs to 13 residues. Germline V lookup: CDR1 SNHLY, CDR2 FYNNEI. The junction had 2 bases not matched to a gene; V was cut back by 6 bases and J by 6 bases. The CDR3 protein is CASRASGGNEQFF. DNA of the CDR3: TGTGCCAGCAGGGCTAGCGGGGGCAATGAGCAGTTCTTC.

The rearrangement uses TRBV5-6 and TRBJ1-6; 7 positions match TRBD1. With 8 bases clipped from V and 6 bases from J, the junction kept 11 bases outside the gene matches. The V gene's germline CDR1 is SGHDT and CDR2 YYEEEE. The length of the CDR3 is 15 residues. This CDR3 is CASTAGGKFNSPLHF. The CDR3 DNA sequence: TGTGCCAGTACAGCAGGGGGAAAATTTAATTCACCCCTCCACTTT.

V and J are TRBV25-1 and TRBJ1-1; the D gene is possibly TRBD1 (5 bases). Germline V gene lookup returns CDR1 MGHDK and CDR2 SYGVNS. The length of the CDR3 is 15 residues. V lost 8 bases, J lost 1 base, and 17 bases lay in between. The CDR3, as DNA: TGTGCCAGCGGTAACGGGGGACGGCGGAACACTGAAGCTTTCTTT. This translates into CASGNGGRRNTEAFF.

In the case of this clone: Germline is not matched at one junction end, which may reflect a read error. This chain uses TRBV4-1 with TRBJ1-5, with D perhaps matching TRBD1 (5 bases). Germline V gives CDR1 MGHRA, CDR2 YSYEKL. CDR3 size: 15 residues. CDR3 amino acids: CASSPVGHGNHPQHF. The CDR3 coding sequence is TGCGCCAGCAGCCCAGTGGGGCACGGTAATCACCCCCAGCATTTT.

The chain links TRBV6-1 to TRBJ1-2; 9 bases fit TRBD1. The CDR3 length is 18 residues. Germline assignment: CDR1 MNHNS and CDR2 SASEGT. Losses at the gene ends were 2 bases for V and 5 bases for J; bases not matched to a gene: 15. This chain's CDR3 is CASSERGGTGTIDYGYTF. The CDR3 DNA follows: TGTGCCAGCAGTGAAAGGGGGGGGACAGGGACCATCGATTATGGCTACACCTTC.

The V gene is TRBV19, the J gene TRBJ2-1; D call uncertain. Germline CDR1 is LNHDA and CDR2 is SQIVND (reference sequence). The CDR3 runs 11 residues. The V end was cut by 4 bases, the J end by 9 bases, with 7 bases between. CDR3 coding DNA: TGTGCCAGTAGTACCGAGTTTGAGCAGTTCTTC. It is translated as CASSTEFEQFF.

This rearrangement joins TRBV5-1 to TRBJ2-1; TRBD2 might be the D (5 bases). The length of the CDR3 is 15 residues. Trimming removed 4 bases from V and 10 bases from J, with 21 bases in between. Germline CDR1 is SGHRS and CDR2 is YFSETQ. The CDR3 sequence is CASSPAGQPEGEQFF. In DNA form, the CDR3 reads TGCGCCAGCAGCCCGGCCGGCCAGCCTGAGGGAGAGCAGTTCTTC.

V and J are TRBV5-1 and TRBJ1-2; D may be TRBD1 (6 bases). This CDR3 contains 12 residues. With 5 bases removed from V and 6 bases from J, the gap between germline ends came to 11 bases. Germline V CDR1 and CDR2: SGHRS, YFSETQ. The DNA of the CDR3 is TGCGCCAGCAGTCTAGGGGGGGATGGCTACACCTTC. It translates to CASSLGGDGYTF.

This chain connects TRBV7-8 to TRBJ1-4; D gene unclear. With 5 bases removed from V and 4 bases from J, the gap between germline ends came to 17 bases. Germline V CDR1 and CDR2: SGHVS, FQNEAQ. CDR3 length: 16 residues. The CDR3 protein is CASSATSRVRNEKLFF. The CDR3, as DNA: TGTGCCAGCAGCGCGACTTCCCGGGTCCGTAATGAAAAACTGTTTTTT.